This note documents a single T cell receptor (beta chain) sequence. Its antigen is currently unknown. The CDR3 consists of 15 residues. V was pared by 3 bases and J by 0 bases, with 9 bases between. Germline values: CDR1 SGHKS, CDR2 YYEKEE (reference sequence). The data are from a study of CD8+ T cells in alopecia areata. The wider study: Each day, treated patients took oral tofacitinib twice, at 5 to 10 mg per dose.

Overall study findings and caveats: Sequenced scalp T cells also include alphabeta T cells resident in normal skin. With patients, TCR sharing proved less clear than in mice, a difference possibly related to HLA.

The study team obtained lesional scalp punch biopsies and peripheral blood from alopecia areata patients. After isolation, RNA underwent reverse transcription to generate cDNA as the sequencing template. TCRdb's table, derived via immunoSEQ multiplex PCR, lists solely in-frame clones and lacks some. The sample contains fewer than 7,500 clones, almost 65% of which appear only once. Specimen: skin, collected at week 0. The chain recombines TRBV5-5 with TRBJ2-2; D tentatively fits TRBD1 or TRBD2 (5 bases each). The clonotype comes from a human donor with alopecia areata. CDR3 DNA: TGTGCCAGCAGCTCGGGACCTGCGAACACCGGGGAGCTGTTTTTT. This encodes CASSSGPANTGELFF.